This T cell receptor (beta chain) was observed in a study of cytomegalovirus exposure and HLA in healthy donors. This CDR3 is built from 14 residues. Germline V gene lookup returns CDR1 SGHTA and CDR2 FQGTGA. Trimming took off 2 bases at V and 2 bases at J, with 7 bases between the two ends. PCR was performed using 60 Vbeta and 13 Jbeta primers. Libraries were prepared by immunoSEQ multiplex PCR; TCRdb keeps only in-frame clonotypes and omits some of them. The sample has some 150,000 clones, around 85% seen once. This clonotype was sampled from a man aged 40-49 years in good health and CMV-seronegative. V gene TRBV7-3 combines with J gene TRBJ2-1, with no clear D. What was sequenced was PBMCs. The CDR3 DNA sequence: TGTGCCAGCAGCTTAGGGCAGGCCTACAATGAGCAGTTCTTC. The encoded protein is CASSLGQAYNEQFF.